This T cell receptor beta chain derives from a study of cytomegalovirus exposure and HLA in healthy donors. Study results and limitations: Analysis performed later showed TCR beta chains linked to HLA being more clonally expanded than equally common others. Earlier findings revealed that most TCR beta V segments proved productive either about 90% or about 30% of the time. TCR beta chain V- and J-gene trimming was linked, in a later analysis, to a missense variant in DCLRE1C. Donors belonging to an Asian-associated ancestry cluster reportedly showed fewer N-insertions in productive TCRs than the roughly 670-donor mean, according to what a later analysis found.

The CDR3 has 20 amino acids. V gave up 0 bases and J gave up 1 base; unmatched junction bases: 10. Germline V gene sequence: CDR1 SGHTA, CDR2 FQGNSA. The PCR employed 60 Vbeta primers together with 13 Jbeta primers. Sequencing used immunoSEQ multiplex PCR; TCRdb keeps in-frame clones, though not all of them. Here the sample spans roughly 120,000 clones, about four fifths being singletons. This clone appeared a few times. Antigen specificity is unknown. J is TRBJ2-4 and V is TRBV7-2, with 12 bases aligning to TRBD1. Sequenced input: PBMCs. This TCR was recovered from a woman aged 55-75 years in good health and CMV-seropositive. This CDR3 is CASSLAGQGASQLAKNIQYF. CDR3 coding DNA: TGTGCCAGCAGCTTAGCGGGACAGGGGGCGTCTCAGCTGGCCAAAAACATTCAGTACTTC.